This TCR beta chain is drawn from a study of blood T cell repertoires in COVID-19. Study as a whole: Italy, Spain and the United States were the sources of the convalescent and acute COVID-19 samples. From T cells, B-cell-depleted T cells, or PBMCs came the material, which was cDNA or gDNA.

Clones were read by immunoSEQ multiplex PCR, and TCRdb kept only the in-frame ones, dropping some. The top ten clones hold around 7.9% of a sample with about 460,000 clones, roughly nine tenths of them seen once. This CDR3 comprises 15 residues. Germline loops: CDR1 SGHKS, CDR2 YYEKEE (reference sequence). Between the trimmed V and J ends, which lost 4 bases and 4 bases, there was a span of 15 bases. Clinical history reported by participants formed the basis on which cohorts were assigned. This receptor was obtained from an older woman who had recovered from COVID-19. The material sequenced was PBMCs or T cells enriched from blood (not recorded which). The gene calls are TRBV5-5 and TRBJ2-1; D gene ambiguous. The CDR3 region has the DNA TGTGCCAGCAGCCCGTCCCCCACCGGTTACAATGAGCAGTTCTTC. Residues: CASSPSPTGYNEQFF.